This TCR beta chain was identified in a study of T cells in Graves' hyperthyroidism and ophthalmopathy. Criteria for exclusion of patients were uncontrolled infection, other autoimmune disease, pregnancy or lactation. RNA transcripts served as the template for amplifying TCR beta CDR3 regions. HTBI primers were used for first-round RT-PCR of the TCR CDR3. TCRdb re-derived calls from the multiplex PCR reads in MiXCR, one entry per CDR3 protein. The table includes nearly 600,000 distinct CDR3 sequences, over 12% detected once. Germline assignment: CDR1 ENHRY and CDR2 SYGVKD. The CDR3 is 16 amino acids. With 1 base clipped from V and 8 bases from J, the junction kept 12 bases outside the gene matches. Study outcomes and limitations: In blood, most of the thyroid clonotypes expanded above 0.001 were also present.

This clonotype has only a few counts. What it binds is not known. Sample: blood. The chain carries TRBV10-3 and TRBJ1-2; 8 bases align to TRBD1. The receptor was derived from a woman younger than 35 with Graves' ophthalmopathy. The DNA of the CDR3 is TGTGCCATCAGTGAGTTATCCGGGACAGGATCTCGAGGCTACACCTTC. Translation: CAISELSGTGSRGYTF.